The 17 T cell receptor beta chains in this list originate from one sample, sequenced in a study of blood T cell repertoires in COVID-19. The table came from immunoSEQ multiplex PCR; TCRdb's copy has only in-frame clones and leaves some out. The data show about 250,000 clones, about 80% seen once. Sequencing was carried out using peripheral blood. These receptors were collected from a man older than 75 with acute or convalescent COVID-19.

This clone was seen only a few times. CDR3 in DNA: TGTGCCAGCGGCACAGGTCAGCCCCAGCATTTT. Translation: CASGTGQPQHF. The chain uses TRBV6-5 and TRBJ1-5; tentative D call: TRBD1 (5 bases). There are 11 residues in the CDR3. From germline, CDR1 is MNHEY and CDR2 SVGAGI. The V and J ends lost 8 bases and 6 bases respectively, with 8 bases between them.

The chain joins TRBV30 to TRBJ1-4; 8 nucleotides align to TRBD1. The V segment lost 0 bases and the J segment 8 bases; nucleotides outside the gene matches: 8. Germline loops: CDR1 GTSNPN, CDR2 SVGIG (reference sequence). CDR3 length equals 15 residues. CDR3 sequence: CAWSVRGQGFEKLFF. The CDR3 DNA follows: TGTGCCTGGAGTGTACGAGGACAGGGATTCGAAAAACTGTTTTTT.

The chain recombines TRBV5-1 with TRBJ1-1, with 8 bases identical to TRBD1. Germline V lookup: CDR1 SGHRS, CDR2 YFSETQ. V shed 1 base and J 1 base; nucleotides not matched to a gene: 3. CDR3 length: 15 residues. The CDR3 reads CASSLLGTGNTEAFF. DNA for the CDR3: TGCGCCAGCAGCTTGCTTGGGACAGGGAACACTGAAGCTTTCTTT.

The V gene is TRBV10-3, the J gene TRBJ2-7; D might be TRBD1 (6 bases). Germline V CDR1 and CDR2: ENHRY, SYGVKD. The CDR3 has 13 amino acids. Trimming left V 4 bases short and J 0 bases short, with 7 bases between. CDR3 protein: CAISGDNSYEQYF. DNA of the CDR3: TGTGCCATCAGTGGGGACAACTCCTACGAGCAGTACTTC.

This chain links TRBV18 with TRBJ2-7, with 8 positions matching TRBD1. V was pared by 6 bases and J by 6 bases, with 7 bases of the junction left unmatched. The CDR3 runs 13 residues. Per the germline V gene, CDR1 is KGHSH and CDR2 is LQKENI. DNA of the CDR3: TGTGCCAGCTCCACAGGGGGGCGTACCGAGCAGTACTTC. It translates to CASSTGGRTEQYF.

V usage is TRBV5-4 and J usage is TRBJ1-3; possible D gene TRBD1, 6 bases. Between the trimmed V and J ends, which lost 2 bases and 0 bases, there was a span of 15 bases. The CDR3 consists of 17 residues. Germline loops: CDR1 SGHNT, CDR2 YYREEE (reference sequence). CDR3 amino acids: CASSFTLTGRSGNTIYF. The CDR3 DNA reads TGTGCCAGCAGCTTCACACTGACAGGCCGCTCTGGAAACACCATATATTTT. The complete variable domain, with remaining parts taken from reference TRBV5-4 and TRBJ1-3, reads ETGVTQSPTHLIKTRGQQVTLRCSSQSGHNTVSWYQQALGQGPQFIFQYYREEENGRGNFPPRFSGLQFPNYSSELNVNALELDDSALYLCASSFTLTGRSGNTIYFGEGSWLTVV.

V usage is TRBV28 and J usage is TRBJ2-7; no definite D call. The CDR3 runs to 11 residues. Trimming left V 3 bases short and J 4 bases short, with 4 bases between. Germline CDR1 and CDR2: MDHEN and SYDVKM. Here the CDR3 reads CASSLRYEQYF. The CDR3, as DNA: TGTGCCAGCAGTTTGAGGTACGAGCAGTACTTC.

This rearrangement joins TRBV4-1 to TRBJ1-4; a possible D gene is TRBD1 (6 bases). Trimming removed 5 bases from V and 3 bases from J, with 13 bases in between. CDR1 MGHRA and CDR2 YSYEKL come from the germline V gene. The CDR3 loop spans 15 amino acids. The CDR3, as DNA: TGCGCCAGCAGCAGAACAGGGAGCCCTAATGAAAAACTGTTTTTT. As protein: CASSRTGSPNEKLFF.

The chain joins TRBV19 to TRBJ1-1; 11 bases fit TRBD1. The CDR3 runs 15 residues. J was trimmed by 1 base and V by 5 bases; bases with no gene match: 3. CDR1 is LNHDA, CDR2 SQIVND, per germline (reference sequence). CDR3 nucleotides: TGTGCCAGTAGTCCCGGGACAGGGGGGAACACTGAAGCTTTCTTT. This sequence encodes CASSPGTGGNTEAFF.

The J gene is TRBJ2-6, the V gene TRBV5-1; D not resolved. CDR1 and CDR2 from the germline V gene are SGHRS and YFSETQ. This CDR3 has 15 residues. V gave up 0 bases and J gave up 0 bases, with 4 bases separating them. The CDR3: CASSLDGSGANVLTF. The CDR3 nucleotides read TGCGCCAGCAGCTTGGACGGCTCTGGGGCCAACGTCCTGACTTTC.

V gene TRBV6-2 or TRBV6-3 combines with J gene TRBJ1-6, with D perhaps matching TRBD1 (5 bases). V was trimmed by 6 bases and J by 10 bases, leaving 16 bases between them. This CDR3 is 14 amino acids long. In germline, CDR1 is MNHEY, CDR2 SVGEGT. For the CDR3, the DNA is TGTGCCAGCAGCCCCGGAGGGGCAGGATCACCCCTCCACTTT. This codes for CASSPGGAGSPLHF.

This clone came up once. The J gene is TRBJ2-7, the V gene TRBV27; 11 bases align to TRBD1. The V and J ends lost 6 bases and 3 bases, in that order; junction bases with no gene match: 7. Per the germline V gene, CDR1 is MNHEY and CDR2 is SMNVEV (reference sequence). This CDR3 contains 15 residues. The CDR3 reads CASSSTGTGGYEQYF. The CDR3 DNA reads as TGTGCCAGCAGCTCCACCGGGACAGGGGGCTACGAGCAGTACTTC.

The rearrangement joins TRBV9 to TRBJ2-7, with 9 bases identical to TRBD1. The CDR3 is 14 residues long. Losses at the gene ends were 0 bases for V and 3 bases for J; bases not matched to a gene: 1. Germline values: CDR1 SGDLS, CDR2 YYNGEE. As DNA, the CDR3 is TGTGCCAGCAGCGTAGGACAGGGGGTCTACGAGCAGTACTTC. Encoded protein: CASSVGQGVYEQYF.

This chain connects TRBV13 to TRBJ1-1; D not resolved. The CDR3 covers 12 residues. The V end lost 1 base, the J end lost 8 bases, and 8 bases lay between the germline ends. Per germline, CDR1 PRHDT and CDR2 FYEKMQ (reference sequence). The DNA for the CDR3 is TGTGCCAGCAGCTTAGTAACCGCGGAAGCTTTCTTT. Protein product: CASSLVTAEAFF.

This clone was counted a single time. The chain links TRBV6-5 to TRBJ1-1; D is unresolved. Germline CDR1 and CDR2: MNHEY and SVGAGI. The CDR3 totals 14 residues. V shed 4 bases and J shed 1 base, with 10 bases lying between them. The DNA for the CDR3 is TGTGCCAGCAGTTCCTTACTCCAGAACACTGAAGCTTTCTTT. It translates to CASSSLLQNTEAFF.

The genes are TRBV3-1 (or the pseudogene TRBV3-2) and TRBJ2-1; 9 positions agree with TRBD2. The V segment lost 2 bases and the J segment 6 bases; nucleotides outside the gene matches: 11. From germline, CDR1 is LGHDT and CDR2 YNNKEL (reference sequence). The CDR3 totals 17 residues. The DNA for the CDR3 is TGTGCCAGCAGCCAACTGTCGGGGCTAGCGGGAATCAATGAGCAGTTCTTC. It specifies CASSQLSGLAGINEQFF.

This clone was counted once. The chain uses TRBV21-1 and TRBJ1-5; whether TRBD1, the table's D call, matches the DNA was not checked. TRBV21-1 is an annotated pseudogene. There are 16 residues in the CDR3. In DNA, the CDR3 is TGTGCCAGCAGCAAAGTGTCAGGGAATTTGGATCAGCCCCAGCATTTT. As protein: CASSKVSGNLDQPQHF.